Presented here are 2 T cell receptor beta chains from one specimen sequenced in a study of shared clonotypes between healthy human individuals. The method was immunoSEQ multiplex PCR; TCRdb's version includes in-frame clones alone and lacks a portion of them. The table shows about 2.1 million clones, with 85% to 95% occurring only once. CD45RO-negative, CCR7-selected cells formed the naive CD8 fraction, which excluded terminally differentiated effector memory CD45RA+ cells. Specimen: naive CD8+ T cells from PBMCs. The receptors here all came from a man in his late teens or twenties in good health. Some clones in this sample may be carry-over from other donors' samples.

J is TRBJ2-2 and V is TRBV5-1; no firm D call. The V end was cut by 0 bases, the J end by 4 bases, with 10 bases between. CDR1 is SGHRS and CDR2 is YFSETQ in the germline V gene. The CDR3 totals 15 residues. The chain's CDR3 is CASSLVAAGTGELFF. As DNA, the CDR3 is TGCGCCAGCAGCTTGGTTGCTGCCGGCACCGGGGAGCTGTTTTTT.

The rearrangement joins TRBV4-2 to TRBJ1-5; 9 bases agree with TRBD1. V was clipped by 3 bases and J by 7 bases; unmatched bases: 7. Germline V gene sequence: CDR1 LGHNA, CDR2 YNFKEQ. This CDR3 comprises 15 residues. In nucleotides, the CDR3 is TGTGCCAGCAGCCAGCTGGACAGGGGTGGACAGCCCCAGCATTTT. Translated: CASSQLDRGGQPQHF.